This T cell receptor (beta chain) is from a study of T cell responses to AZD1222 COVID-19 vaccine. V shed 3 bases and J shed 13 bases, with 19 bases lying between them. The germline gives CDR1 SNHLY, CDR2 FYNNEI. The CDR3 contains 15 residues. To note about this clone: What it binds is not known.

The data were produced by immunoSEQ multiplex PCR, yet TCRdb's version contains in-frame clones alone and is incomplete. This sample carries roughly 150,000 clones, about nine tenths of them seen once, and the ten largest clones take around 1.5%. Findings and limits, study-wide: Of the AZD1222 recipients, only five to seven were seropositive at baseline. The study sampled repertoires only after the peak T cell response. Once two AZD1222 doses were given, Spike-specific TCR breadth and depth went up. A reported finding is that nearly half of spike-specific TCRs target unmutated variant regions.

This TCR was recovered from an adult in good health. V usage is TRBV2 and J usage is TRBJ1-6; D may be TRBD1 (5 bases). Sequenced here: peripheral blood, sampled on day 0 of AZD1222 vaccination. CDR3: CASSDRWQGVLPLHF. The CDR3 bases are TGTGCCAGCAGTGATAGGTGGCAGGGAGTGCTTCCCCTCCACTTT.